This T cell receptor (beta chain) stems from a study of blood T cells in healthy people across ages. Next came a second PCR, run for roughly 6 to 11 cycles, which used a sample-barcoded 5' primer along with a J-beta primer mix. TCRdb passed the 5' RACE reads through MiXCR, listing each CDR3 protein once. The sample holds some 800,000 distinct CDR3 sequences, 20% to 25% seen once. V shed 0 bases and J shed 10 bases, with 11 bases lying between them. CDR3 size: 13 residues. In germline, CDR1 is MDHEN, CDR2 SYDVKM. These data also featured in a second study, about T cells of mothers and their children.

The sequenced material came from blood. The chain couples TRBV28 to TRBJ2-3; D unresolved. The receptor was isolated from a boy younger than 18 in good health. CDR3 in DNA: TGTGCCAGCAGTTTATGGCCAGACACCGCGCAGTATTTT. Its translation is CASSLWPDTAQYF.